This note documents a single TCR beta chain sequence. The antigen is unknown. Assay used: immunoSEQ multiplex PCR; TCRdb lists only in-frame clones, some missing. The repertoire consists of 120,000 or so clones, with roughly 86% occurring once and the leading ten covering 10% to 15%. This sample is drawn from a study of PD-1 blockade in mismatch repair-deficient tumors. Study background: Enrolled about 2012-2016, patients had progressing, pretreated mismatch repair-deficient cancers of over nine types.

Study-wide findings and caveats: Tumor-resident clones, often absent from pretreatment blood, expanded after pembrolizumab and then contracted.

The CDR3 spans 15 residues. Looked up from germline, CDR1 is LGHNT and CDR2 is FRNRAP. Trimming removed 5 bases at V and 0 bases at J, with 11 bases between. Every patient had mismatch repair deficiency by PCR or immunohistochemistry. The TCR-sequenced patients were three responders to pembrolizumab. The sequence came from an adult with mismatch repair-deficient cancer. V gene TRBV12-5 combines with J gene TRBJ2-1, with a possible D match to TRBD2 (5 bases). The sequencing used peripheral blood, collected 72 weeks after starting pembrolizumab. The CDR3 protein is CASGPRGSSYNEQFF. The CDR3 bases are TGTGCTAGTGGTCCCCGAGGGAGCTCCTACAATGAGCAGTTCTTC.